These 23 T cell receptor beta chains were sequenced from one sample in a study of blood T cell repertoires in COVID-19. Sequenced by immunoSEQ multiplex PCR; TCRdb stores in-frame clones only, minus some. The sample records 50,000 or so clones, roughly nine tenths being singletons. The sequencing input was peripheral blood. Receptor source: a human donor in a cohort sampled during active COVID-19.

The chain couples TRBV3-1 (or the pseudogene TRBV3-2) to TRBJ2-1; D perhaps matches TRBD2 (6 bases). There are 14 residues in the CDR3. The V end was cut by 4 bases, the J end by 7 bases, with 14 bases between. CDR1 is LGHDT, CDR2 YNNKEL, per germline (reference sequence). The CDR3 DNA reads TGTGCCAGCAGCCGGCGGGGAGCTCCTAATGAGCAGTTCTTC. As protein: CASSRRGAPNEQFF.

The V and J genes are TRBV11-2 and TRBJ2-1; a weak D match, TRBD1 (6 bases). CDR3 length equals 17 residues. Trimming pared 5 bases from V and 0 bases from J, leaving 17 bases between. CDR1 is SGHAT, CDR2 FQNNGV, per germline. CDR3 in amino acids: CASSPNRELSSYNEQFF. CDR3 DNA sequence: TGTGCCAGCAGCCCCAACAGGGAGTTAAGCTCCTACAATGAGCAGTTCTTC.

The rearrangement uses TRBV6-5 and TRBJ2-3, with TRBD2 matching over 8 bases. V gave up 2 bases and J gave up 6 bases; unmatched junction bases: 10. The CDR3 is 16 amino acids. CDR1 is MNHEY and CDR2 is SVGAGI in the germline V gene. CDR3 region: CASSYRTSRGTDTQYF. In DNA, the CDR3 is TGTGCCAGCAGTTACCGGACTAGCCGGGGAACGGATACGCAGTATTTT.

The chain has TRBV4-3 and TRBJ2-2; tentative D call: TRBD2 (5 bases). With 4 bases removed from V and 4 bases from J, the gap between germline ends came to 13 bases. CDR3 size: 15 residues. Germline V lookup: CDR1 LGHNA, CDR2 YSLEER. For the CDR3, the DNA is TGCGCCAGCAGCCCCCGTCGGACTCTCACCGGGGAGCTGTTTTTT. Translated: CASSPRRTLTGELFF.

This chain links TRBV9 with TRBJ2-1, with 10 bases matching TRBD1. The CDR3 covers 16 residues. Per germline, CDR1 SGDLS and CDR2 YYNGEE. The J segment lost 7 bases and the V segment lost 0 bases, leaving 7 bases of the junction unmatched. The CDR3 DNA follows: TGTGCCAGCAGCGTAGATGGGACAGGGGCAGATAATGAGCAGTTCTTC. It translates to CASSVDGTGADNEQFF.

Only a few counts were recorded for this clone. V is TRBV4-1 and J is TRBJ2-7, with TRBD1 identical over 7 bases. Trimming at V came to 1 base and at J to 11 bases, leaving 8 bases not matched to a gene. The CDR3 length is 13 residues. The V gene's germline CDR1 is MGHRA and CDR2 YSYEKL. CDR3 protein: CASSQAPGTAKYF. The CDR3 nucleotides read TGCGCCAGCAGCCAAGCACCCGGGACAGCCAAGTACTTC.

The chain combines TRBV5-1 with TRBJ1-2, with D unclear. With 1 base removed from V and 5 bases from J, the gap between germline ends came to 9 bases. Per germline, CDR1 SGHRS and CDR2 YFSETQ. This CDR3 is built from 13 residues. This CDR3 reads CASSLSGGYGYTF. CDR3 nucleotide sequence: TGCGCCAGCAGCTTGTCCGGAGGGTATGGCTACACCTTC.

CDR3 sequence reads: CASSRGTSGRDEQFF. The CDR3 DNA reads as TGTGCCAGTAGTAGGGGGACTAGCGGGAGGGATGAGCAGTTCTTC. The chain is built from TRBV19 and TRBJ2-1; 16 nucleotides match TRBD2. Per the germline V gene, CDR1 is LNHDA and CDR2 is SQIVND (reference sequence). The V segment lost 4 bases and the J segment 8 bases; nucleotides outside the gene matches: 2. The CDR3 runs 15 residues.

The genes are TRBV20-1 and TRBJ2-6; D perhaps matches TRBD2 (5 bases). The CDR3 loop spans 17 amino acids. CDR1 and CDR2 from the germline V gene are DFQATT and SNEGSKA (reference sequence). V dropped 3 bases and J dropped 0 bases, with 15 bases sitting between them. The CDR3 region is CSASIPGSSSGANVLTF. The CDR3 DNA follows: TGCAGTGCTAGTATTCCGGGGTCAAGCTCTGGGGCCAACGTCCTGACTTTC.

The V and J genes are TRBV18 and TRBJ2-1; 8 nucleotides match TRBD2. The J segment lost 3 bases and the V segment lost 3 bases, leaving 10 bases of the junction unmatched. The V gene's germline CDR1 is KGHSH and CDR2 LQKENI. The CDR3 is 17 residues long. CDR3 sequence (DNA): TGTGCCAGCTCACCCCAGTCGGGACTAGGGTACTACAATGAGCAGTTCTTC. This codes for CASSPQSGLGYYNEQFF.

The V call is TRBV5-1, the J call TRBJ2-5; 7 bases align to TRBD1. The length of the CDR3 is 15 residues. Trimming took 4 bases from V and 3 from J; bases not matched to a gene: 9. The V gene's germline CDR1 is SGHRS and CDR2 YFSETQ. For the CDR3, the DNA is TGCGCCAGCAGCCTCCTGACCGGGACAGAAGAGACCCAGTACTTC. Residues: CASSLLTGTEETQYF.

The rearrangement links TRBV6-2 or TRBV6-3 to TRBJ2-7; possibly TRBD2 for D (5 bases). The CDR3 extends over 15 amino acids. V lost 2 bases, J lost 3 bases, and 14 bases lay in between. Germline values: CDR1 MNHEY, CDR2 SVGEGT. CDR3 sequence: CASSYKRGTIYEQYV. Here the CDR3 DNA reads TGTGCCAGCAGTTACAAACGGGGAACCATCTACGAGCAGTACGTC.

The CDR3 reads CASSRAGTGSYEQYF. The CDR3 coding sequence is TGCGCCAGCAGCCGCGCCGGGACAGGGTCCTACGAGCAGTACTTC. The rearrangement links TRBV5-1 to TRBJ2-7, with 9 bases fitting TRBD1. The CDR3 has 15 residues. CDR1 and CDR2 (germline): SGHRS, YFSETQ. With 4 bases clipped from V and 1 base from J, the junction kept 6 bases outside the gene matches.

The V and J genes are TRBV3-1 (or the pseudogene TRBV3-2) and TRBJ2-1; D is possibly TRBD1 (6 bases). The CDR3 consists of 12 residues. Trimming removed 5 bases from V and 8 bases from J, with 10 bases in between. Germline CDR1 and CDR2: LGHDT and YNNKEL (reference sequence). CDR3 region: CASSFQGYEQFF. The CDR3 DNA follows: TGTGCCAGCAGCTTTCAGGGGTATGAGCAGTTCTTC.

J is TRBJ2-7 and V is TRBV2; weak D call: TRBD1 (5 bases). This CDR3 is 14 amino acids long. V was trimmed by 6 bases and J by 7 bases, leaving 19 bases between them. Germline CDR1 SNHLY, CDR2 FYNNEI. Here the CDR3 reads CASRVRVLEKEQYF. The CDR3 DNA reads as TGTGCCAGCAGAGTCAGGGTCTTGGAGAAGGAGCAGTACTTC.

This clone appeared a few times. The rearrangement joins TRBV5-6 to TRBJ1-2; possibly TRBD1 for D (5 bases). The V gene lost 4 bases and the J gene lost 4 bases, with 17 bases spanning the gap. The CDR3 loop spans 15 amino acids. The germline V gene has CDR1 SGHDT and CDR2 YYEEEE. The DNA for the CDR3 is TGTGCCAGCAGCCCGGGAGGGGCCCTCGGCTATGGCTACACCTTC. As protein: CASSPGGALGYGYTF.

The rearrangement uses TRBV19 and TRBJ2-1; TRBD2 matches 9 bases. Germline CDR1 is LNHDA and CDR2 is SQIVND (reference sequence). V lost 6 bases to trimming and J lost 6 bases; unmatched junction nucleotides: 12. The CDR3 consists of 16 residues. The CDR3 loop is CASSPLGGGASNEQFF. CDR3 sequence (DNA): TGTGCCAGTAGCCCTCTAGGCGGGGGGGCGAGCAATGAGCAGTTCTTC. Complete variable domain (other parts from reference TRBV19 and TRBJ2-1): DGGITQSPKYLFRKEGQNVTLSCEQNLNHDAMYWYRQDPGQGLRLIYYSQIVNDFQKGDIAEGYSVSREKKESFPLTVTSAQKNPTAFYLCASSPLGGGASNEQFFGPGTRLTVL.

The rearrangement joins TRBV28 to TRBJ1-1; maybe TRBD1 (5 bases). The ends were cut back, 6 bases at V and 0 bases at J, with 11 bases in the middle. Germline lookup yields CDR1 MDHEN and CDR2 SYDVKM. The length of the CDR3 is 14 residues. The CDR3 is CASRSTAMNTEAFF. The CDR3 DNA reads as TGTGCCAGCAGATCGACAGCGATGAACACTGAAGCTTTCTTT.

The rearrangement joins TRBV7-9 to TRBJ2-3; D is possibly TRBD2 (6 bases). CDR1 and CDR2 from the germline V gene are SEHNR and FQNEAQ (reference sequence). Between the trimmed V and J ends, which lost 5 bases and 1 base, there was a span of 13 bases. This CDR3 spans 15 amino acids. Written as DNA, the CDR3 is TGTGCCAGCAGCCTTCGCGGGGAAGGCACAGATACGCAGTATTTT. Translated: CASSLRGEGTDTQYF.

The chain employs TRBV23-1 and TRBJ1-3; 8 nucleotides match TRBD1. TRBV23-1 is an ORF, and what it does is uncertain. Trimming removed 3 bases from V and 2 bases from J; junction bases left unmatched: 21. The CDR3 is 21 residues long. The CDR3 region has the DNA TGCGCCAGCAGTCACCACGCGGATAAGGACAGGGCCGCCGGTACTGGAAACACCATATATTTT. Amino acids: CASSHHADKDRAAGTGNTIYF.

In DNA form, the CDR3 reads TGCGCCAGCAGCCGGTCGGAGGGGACCCAGTACTTC. Amino acids: CASSRSEGTQYF. The chain employs TRBV5-1 and TRBJ2-5, with TRBD2 as a possible D gene (6 bases). V lost 4 bases and J 7 bases, leaving 11 bases between the germline ends. Germline CDR1 reads SGHRS; CDR2 reads YFSETQ. CDR3 length: 12 amino acids.

Written as DNA, the CDR3 is TGCGCCAGCAGCCAAGATCTGGGCGCAACTAATGAAAAACTGTTTTTT. Translation: CASSQDLGATNEKLFF. The chain joins TRBV4-3 to TRBJ1-4; D ambiguous. The germline V gene encodes CDR1 LGHNA and CDR2 YSLEER. Trimming cost V 0 bases and J 0 bases, with 8 bases left between them. The CDR3 length is 16 residues.

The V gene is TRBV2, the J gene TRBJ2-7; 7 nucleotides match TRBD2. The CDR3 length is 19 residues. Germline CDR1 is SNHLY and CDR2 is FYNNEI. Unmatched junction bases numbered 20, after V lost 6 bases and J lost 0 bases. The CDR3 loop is CASRGRVTSSSASSYEQYV. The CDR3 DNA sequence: TGTGCCAGCAGGGGTCGTGTGACTAGCTCATCGGCGAGCTCCTACGAGCAGTACGTC.